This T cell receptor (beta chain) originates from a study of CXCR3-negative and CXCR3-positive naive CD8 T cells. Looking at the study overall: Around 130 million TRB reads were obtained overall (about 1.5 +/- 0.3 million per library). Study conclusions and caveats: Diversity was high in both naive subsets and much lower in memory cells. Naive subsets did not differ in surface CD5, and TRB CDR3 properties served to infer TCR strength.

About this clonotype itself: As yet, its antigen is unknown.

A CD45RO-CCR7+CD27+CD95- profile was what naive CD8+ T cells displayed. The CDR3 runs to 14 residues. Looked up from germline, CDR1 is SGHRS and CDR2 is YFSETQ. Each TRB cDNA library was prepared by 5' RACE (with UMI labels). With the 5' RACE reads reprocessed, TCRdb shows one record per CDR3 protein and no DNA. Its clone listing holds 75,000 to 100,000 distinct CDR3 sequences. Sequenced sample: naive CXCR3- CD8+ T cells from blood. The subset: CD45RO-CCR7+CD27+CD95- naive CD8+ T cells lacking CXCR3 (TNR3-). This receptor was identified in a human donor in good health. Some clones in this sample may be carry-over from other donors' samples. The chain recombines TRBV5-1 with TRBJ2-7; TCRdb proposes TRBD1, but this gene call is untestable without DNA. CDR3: CASSEGTGDYEQYF. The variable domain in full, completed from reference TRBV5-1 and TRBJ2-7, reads KAGVTQTPRYLIKTRGQQVTLSCSPISGHRSVSWYQQTPGQGLQFLFEYFSETQRNKGNFPGRFSGRQFSNSRSEMNVSTLELGDSALYLCASSEGTGDYEQYFGPGTRLTVT.